This T cell receptor (beta chain) was sequenced for a study of blood T cell repertoires in COVID-19. Using immunoSEQ multiplex PCR, the repertoire was profiled, and TCRdb retains in-frame clones only, with some absent. This table holds 100,000 to 150,000 clones, roughly four fifths found once. The CDR3 has 14 residues. Germline CDR1 and CDR2: SNHLY and FYNNEI. V gave up 1 base and J gave up 2 bases, with 8 bases separating them. The chain combines TRBV2 with TRBJ1-2; TRBD1 might be the D (5 bases). Sequencing was performed on peripheral blood. The receptor was derived from a middle-aged man with active or convalescent COVID-19. The CDR3 here is CASSEGQGNYGYTF. CDR3 in DNA: TGTGCCAGCAGTGAAGGTCAGGGAAACTATGGCTACACCTTC.